A selection of T cell receptor beta chains follows, all from one sample in a study of shared clonotypes between healthy human individuals. TCRdb's copy holds only in-frame clones and misses some; the assay was immunoSEQ multiplex PCR. The repertoire consists of approximately 500,000 clones, with almost 97% occurring once and the leading ten covering about 0.057%. Source material: naive CD4+ T cells sorted from blood. The receptors were gathered from a woman between 25 and 40 years old in good health. Both conserved end residues are part of each CDR3. D genes are given only for firm matches.

V: TRBV18
D: .
J: TRBJ2-7
CDR3: CASSPPLLSAGPALYYEQYF
DNA: TGTGCCAGCTCACCACCGTTGCTTTCAGCAGGCCCCGCATTATACTACGAGCAGTACTTC

V: TRBV30
D: TRBD1
J: TRBJ1-5
CDR3: CAWRSTGGSNQPQHF
DNA: TGTGCCTGGAGGTCGACAGGGGGCAGCAATCAGCCCCAGCATTTT

V: TRBV29-1
D: TRBD2
J: TRBJ2-2
CDR3: CSVGLQAGGRELFF
DNA: TGCAGCGTCGGACTGCAAGCCGGGGGGAGGGAGCTGTTTTTT

V: TRBV6-1
D: TRBD2
J: TRBJ2-7
CDR3: CASSELKGGSSYEQYF
DNA: TGTGCCAGCAGTGAACTCAAGGGCGGGAGCTCCTACGAGCAGTACTTC

V: TRBV5-6
D: TRBD1
J: TRBJ1-5
CDR3: CASSLGQGSNQPQHF
DNA: TGTGCCAGCAGCCTGGGACAGGGGAGCAATCAGCCCCAGCATTTT

V: TRBV6-5
D: TRBD2
J: TRBJ2-7
CDR3: CASSYSASGSYEQYF
DNA: TGTGCCAGCAGTTACTCGGCTAGCGGGAGTTACGAGCAGTACTTC

V: TRBV28
D: TRBD2
J: TRBJ2-4
CDR3: CASSSLSSGRFKNIQYF
DNA: TGTGCCAGCAGTTCCCTTTCTAGCGGGAGGTTCAAAAACATTCAGTACTTC

V: TRBV7-9
D: .
J: TRBJ2-7
CDR3: CASSLGSGTYEQYF
DNA: TGTGCCAGCAGCTTGGGGAGTGGTACCTACGAGCAGTACTTC

V: TRBV28
D: .
J: TRBJ1-2
CDR3: CASSLSGTAFYGYTF
DNA: TGTGCCAGCAGTCTCTCCGGGACGGCCTTCTATGGCTACACCTTC

V: TRBV28
D: TRBD2
J: TRBJ2-7
CDR3: CASSRREGTYEQYF
DNA: TGTGCCAGCAGCCGACGGGAGGGCACCTACGAGCAGTACTTC

V: TRBV30
D: TRBD1
J: TRBJ1-4
CDR3: CAWSTRTGGVATNEKLFF
DNA: TGTGCCTGGAGTACCCGGACAGGGGGGGTTGCAACTAATGAAAAACTGTTTTTT

V: TRBV7-2
D: .
J: TRBJ1-1
CDR3: CASSASHRKNTEAFF
DNA: TGTGCCAGCAGCGCCTCGCACAGGAAGAACACTGAAGCTTTCTTT

V: TRBV7-9
D: .
J: TRBJ2-7
CDR3: CASSLGSYEQYF
DNA: TGTGCCAGCAGCTTAGGTAGCTACGAGCAGTACTTC

V: TRBV7-9
D: .
J: TRBJ1-5
CDR3: CASSYTWSGNQPQHF
DNA: TGTGCCAGCAGCTACACGTGGTCAGGTAATCAGCCCCAGCATTTT

V: TRBV5-1
D: .
J: TRBJ1-4
CDR3: CASSRIGGKDEKLFF
DNA: TGCGCCAGCTCGAGGATAGGGGGGAAGGATGAAAAACTGTTTTTT

V: TRBV27
D: TRBD2
J: TRBJ2-3
CDR3: CASGMVAGGADTQYF
DNA: TGTGCCAGCGGGATGGTAGCGGGAGGGGCGGATACGCAGTATTTT

V: TRBV18
D: TRBD1
J: TRBJ2-7
CDR3: CASSRTGGYEQYF
DNA: TGTGCCAGCTCACGGACAGGGGGATACGAGCAGTACTTC

V: TRBV28
D: .
J: TRBJ1-1
CDR3: CASSLSASWGTEAFF
DNA: TGTGCCAGCAGTTTATCGGCCAGTTGGGGCACTGAAGCTTTCTTT

V: TRBV6-1
D: TRBD1
J: TRBJ1-1
CDR3: CASSEITGGEAFF
DNA: TGTGCCAGCAGTGAGATAACAGGGGGGGAGGCTTTCTTT

V: TRBV5-5
D: TRBD2
J: TRBJ2-2
CDR3: CASSLAGGGTGELFF
DNA: TGTGCCAGCAGCTTAGCGGGAGGCGGCACCGGGGAGCTGTTTTTT

V: TRBV5-1
D: .
J: TRBJ1-1
CDR3: CASSLAGTTEAFF
DNA: TGCGCCAGCAGCTTGGCGGGTACCACTGAAGCTTTCTTT

V: TRBV2
D: TRBD1
J: TRBJ2-1
CDR3: CASRARQGWDNEQFF
DNA: TGTGCCAGCAGGGCAAGACAGGGGTGGGACAATGAGCAGTTCTTC

V: TRBV6-1
D: TRBD1
J: TRBJ1-2
CDR3: CASSATGGSYGYTF
DNA: TGTGCCAGCAGTGCGACAGGGGGAAGCTATGGCTACACCTTC

V: TRBV9
D: TRBD1
J: TRBJ2-7
CDR3: CASSARTGGEQYF
DNA: TGTGCCAGCAGCGCGCGGACAGGGGGCGAGCAGTACTTC